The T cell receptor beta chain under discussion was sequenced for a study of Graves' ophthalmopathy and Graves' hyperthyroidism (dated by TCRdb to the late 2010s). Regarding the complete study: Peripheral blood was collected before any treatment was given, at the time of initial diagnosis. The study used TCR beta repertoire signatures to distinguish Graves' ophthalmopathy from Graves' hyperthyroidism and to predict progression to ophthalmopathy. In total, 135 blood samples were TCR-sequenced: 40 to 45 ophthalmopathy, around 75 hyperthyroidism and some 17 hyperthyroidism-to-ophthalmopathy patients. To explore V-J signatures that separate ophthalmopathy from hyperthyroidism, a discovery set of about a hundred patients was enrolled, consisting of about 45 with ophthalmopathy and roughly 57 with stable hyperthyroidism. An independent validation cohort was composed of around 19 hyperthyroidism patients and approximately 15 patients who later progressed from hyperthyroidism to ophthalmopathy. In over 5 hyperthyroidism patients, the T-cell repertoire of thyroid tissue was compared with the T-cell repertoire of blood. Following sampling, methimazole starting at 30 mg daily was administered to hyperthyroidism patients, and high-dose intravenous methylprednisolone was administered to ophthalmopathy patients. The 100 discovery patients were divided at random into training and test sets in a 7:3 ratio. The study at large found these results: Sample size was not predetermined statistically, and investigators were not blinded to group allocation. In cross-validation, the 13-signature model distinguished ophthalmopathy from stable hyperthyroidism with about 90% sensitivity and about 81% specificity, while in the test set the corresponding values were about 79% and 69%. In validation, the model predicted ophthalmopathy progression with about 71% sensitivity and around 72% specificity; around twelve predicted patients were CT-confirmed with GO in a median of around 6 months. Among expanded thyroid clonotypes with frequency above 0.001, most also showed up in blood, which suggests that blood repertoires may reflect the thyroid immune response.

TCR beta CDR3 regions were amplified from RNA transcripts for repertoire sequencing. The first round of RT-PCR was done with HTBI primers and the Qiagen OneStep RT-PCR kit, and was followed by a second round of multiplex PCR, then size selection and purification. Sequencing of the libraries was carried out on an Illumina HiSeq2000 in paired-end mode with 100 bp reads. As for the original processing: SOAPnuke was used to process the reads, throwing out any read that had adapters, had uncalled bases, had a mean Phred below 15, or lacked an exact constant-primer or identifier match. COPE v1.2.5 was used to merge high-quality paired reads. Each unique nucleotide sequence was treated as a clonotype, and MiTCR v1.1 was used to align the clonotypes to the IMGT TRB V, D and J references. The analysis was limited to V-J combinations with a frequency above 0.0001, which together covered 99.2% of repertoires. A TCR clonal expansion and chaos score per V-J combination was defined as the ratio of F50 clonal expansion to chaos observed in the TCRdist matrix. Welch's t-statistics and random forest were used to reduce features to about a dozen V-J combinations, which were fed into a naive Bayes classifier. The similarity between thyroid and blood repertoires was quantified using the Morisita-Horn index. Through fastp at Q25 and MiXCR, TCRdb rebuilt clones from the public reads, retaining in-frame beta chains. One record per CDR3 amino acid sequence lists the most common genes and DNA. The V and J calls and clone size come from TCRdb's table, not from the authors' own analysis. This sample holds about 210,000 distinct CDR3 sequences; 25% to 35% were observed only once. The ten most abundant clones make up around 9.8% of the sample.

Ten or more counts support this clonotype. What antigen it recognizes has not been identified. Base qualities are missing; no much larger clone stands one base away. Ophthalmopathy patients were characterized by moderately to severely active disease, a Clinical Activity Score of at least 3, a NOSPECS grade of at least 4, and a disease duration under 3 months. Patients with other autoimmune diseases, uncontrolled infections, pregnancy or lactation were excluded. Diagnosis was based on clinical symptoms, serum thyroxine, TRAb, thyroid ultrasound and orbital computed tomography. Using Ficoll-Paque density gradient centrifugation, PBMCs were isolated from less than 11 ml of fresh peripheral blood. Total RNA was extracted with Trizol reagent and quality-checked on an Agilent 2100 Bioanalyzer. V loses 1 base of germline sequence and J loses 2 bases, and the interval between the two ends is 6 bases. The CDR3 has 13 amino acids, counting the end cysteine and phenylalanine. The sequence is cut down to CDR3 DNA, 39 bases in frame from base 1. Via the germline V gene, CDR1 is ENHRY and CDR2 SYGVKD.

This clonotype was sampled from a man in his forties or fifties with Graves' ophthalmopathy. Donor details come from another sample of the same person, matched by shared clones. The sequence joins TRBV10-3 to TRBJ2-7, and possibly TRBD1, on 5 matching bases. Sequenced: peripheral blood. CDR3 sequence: CAISEYRTYEQYF. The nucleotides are TGTGCCATCAGTGAGTACAGGACCTACGAGCAGTACTTC.